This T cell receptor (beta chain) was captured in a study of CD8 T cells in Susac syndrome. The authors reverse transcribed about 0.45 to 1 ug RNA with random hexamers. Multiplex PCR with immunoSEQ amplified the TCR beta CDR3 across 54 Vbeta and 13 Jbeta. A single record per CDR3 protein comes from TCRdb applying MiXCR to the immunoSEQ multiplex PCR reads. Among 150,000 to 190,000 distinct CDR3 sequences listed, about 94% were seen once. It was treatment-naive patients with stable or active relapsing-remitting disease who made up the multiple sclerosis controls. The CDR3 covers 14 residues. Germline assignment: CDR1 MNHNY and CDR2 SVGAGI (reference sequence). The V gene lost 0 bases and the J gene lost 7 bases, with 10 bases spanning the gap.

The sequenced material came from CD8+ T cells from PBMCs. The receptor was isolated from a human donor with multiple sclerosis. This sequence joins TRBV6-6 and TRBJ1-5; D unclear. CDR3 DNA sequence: TGTGCCAGCAGTTACTCGGAGGGTTTCCAGCCCCAGCATTTT. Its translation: CASSYSEGFQPQHF.